Each of the 27 T cell receptor beta chains below was sequenced from the same sample in a study of control samples from healthy donors and cancer patients. This table comes from immunoSEQ multiplex PCR, and its TCRdb copy is limited to in-frame clones, with some not included. The data contain 130,000 or so clones, over 75% of them singletons. Source material: blood. These receptor sequences come from a man aged 50-59 years in good health.

This clone appeared a few times. The chain employs TRBV11-2 and TRBJ2-5, with D tentatively TRBD1 or TRBD2 (5 bases each). Trimming left V 2 bases short and J 4 bases short, with 14 bases between. This CDR3 comprises 15 residues. Germline loops: CDR1 SGHAT, CDR2 FQNNGV. The DNA of the CDR3 is TGTGCCAGCAGCTTATGGGGGAGTACGGGAGAGACCCAGTACTTC. Amino acid sequence: CASSLWGSTGETQYF.

The chain uses TRBV5-1 and TRBJ2-3; 8 bases map to TRBD1. CDR3 length: 16 residues. Germline V gene lookup returns CDR1 SGHRS and CDR2 YFSETQ. V gave up 7 bases and J gave up 0 bases; unmatched junction bases: 10. Written as DNA, the CDR3 is TGCGCCAGCTACCCGTCGACAGGGGTTAGCACAGATACGCAGTATTTT. It specifies CASYPSTGVSTDTQYF. The variable domain in full, with the rest retrieved from reference TRBV5-1 and TRBJ2-3, is KAGVTQTPRYLIKTRGQQVTLSCSPISGHRSVSWYQQTPGQGLQFLFEYFSETQRNKGNFPGRFSGRQFSNSRSEMNVSTLELGDSALYLCASYPSTGVSTDTQYFGPGTRLTVL.

The chain recombines TRBV23-1 with TRBJ1-2, with 12 nucleotides matching TRBD1. TRBV23-1 is an ORF, with its function uncertain. J was trimmed by 5 bases and V by 6 bases; bases with no gene match: 22. This CDR3 is built from 20 residues. The CDR3 here is CASSKRPNPGQGAIKYGYTF. The CDR3 DNA follows: TGCGCCAGCAGCAAAAGGCCCAACCCGGGACAGGGGGCGATAAAGTATGGCTACACCTTC.

V usage is TRBV19 and J usage is TRBJ1-1, with D hard to call. CDR1 is LNHDA and CDR2 is SQIVND in the germline V gene (reference sequence). The V and J ends lost 7 bases and 0 bases respectively, with 12 bases between them. This CDR3 contains 14 residues. CDR3 in DNA: TGTGCCAGTACCCTGACTGACATGAACACTGAAGCTTTCTTT. This encodes CASTLTDMNTEAFF. Combining the CDR3 with reference TRBV19 and TRBJ1-1 gives the whole variable domain DGGITQSPKYLFRKEGQNVTLSCEQNLNHDAMYWYRQDPGQGLRLIYYSQIVNDFQKGDIAEGYSVSREKKESFPLTVTSAQKNPTAFYLCASTLTDMNTEAFFGQGTRLTVV.

The chain is built from TRBV7-8 and TRBJ2-1; D unclear. The CDR3 has 15 amino acids. CDR1 and CDR2 from the germline V gene are SGHVS and FQNEAQ. V was clipped by 0 bases and J by 3 bases, with 9 bases between them. CDR3 bases: TGTGCCAGCAGCTTAGCAGGGTACAGCTACAATGAGCAGTTCTTC. It yields the protein CASSLAGYSYNEQFF.

The chain couples TRBV7-6 to TRBJ1-6; perhaps TRBD1 as D (5 bases). CDR3 length: 14 amino acids. Trimming removed 3 bases at V and 7 bases at J, with 10 bases between. Germline CDR1 SGHVS, CDR2 FNYEAQ. The CDR3 nucleotides read TGTGCCAGCAGCTTGGGGCATAAAAATTCACCCCTCCACTTT. It encodes CASSLGHKNSPLHF.

This chain links TRBV6-6 with TRBJ1-5; TRBD1 matches 10 bases. J gave up 1 base and V 7 bases, and 4 bases lay outside the gene matches. The length of the CDR3 is 15 residues. Germline V gene data show CDR1 as MNHNY and CDR2 as SVGAGI (reference sequence). CDR3 region: CASTDRGRSNQPQHF. In DNA form, the CDR3 reads TGTGCCAGCACCGACAGGGGGCGAAGCAATCAGCCCCAGCATTTT.

The rearrangement links TRBV3-1 (or the pseudogene TRBV3-2) to TRBJ2-3, with D tentatively TRBD2 (6 bases). This CDR3 spans 18 amino acids. The germline CDR1 and CDR2 sequences are LGHDT and YNNKEL (reference sequence). Trimming stripped 6 bases from V and 0 bases from J, with 22 bases between. DNA of the CDR3: TGTGCCAGCAGGGACGCGGGGCTAACAGGTGCTAGCACAGATACGCAGTATTTT. It specifies CASRDAGLTGASTDTQYF.

The rearrangement links TRBV30 to TRBJ1-4; 8 bases fit TRBD1. Germline CDR1 is GTSNPN and CDR2 is SVGIG (reference sequence). The CDR3 has 15 residues. V lost 1 base, J lost 7 bases, and 8 bases stayed unmatched. The CDR3 bases are TGTGCCTGGAGTGAACAGACAGGGGCGGGTGAAAAACTGTTTTTT. It encodes CAWSEQTGAGEKLFF.

This rearrangement joins TRBV7-2 to TRBJ2-1, with D possibly matching TRBD2 (6 bases). V was shortened by 8 bases and J by 4 bases, with 12 bases between the two germline ends. Germline CDR1 SGHTA, CDR2 FQGNSA. This CDR3 comprises 13 residues. The CDR3 DNA reads as TGTGCCAGCTCTGGGACTTTTTACAATGAGCAGTTCTTC. Its translation is CASSGTFYNEQFF.

This chain connects TRBV14 to TRBJ2-5; D could derive from TRBD1 or TRBD2 (6 bases each). V was shortened by 9 bases and J by 5 bases, with 16 bases between the two germline ends. Germline assignment: CDR1 SGHDN and CDR2 FVKESK. There are 13 residues in the CDR3. CDR3 nucleotides: TGTGCCAGTGGACTACAGGGTGGGGAGACCCAGTACTTC. The encoded protein is CASGLQGGETQYF.

This sequence joins TRBV15 and TRBJ1-6, with unresolved D. The CDR3 consists of 14 residues. CDR1 is LNHNV and CDR2 is YYDKDF in the germline V gene (reference sequence). V lost 4 bases and J 1 base, leaving 5 bases between the germline ends. The CDR3 reads CATSTRSYNSPLHF. CDR3 in DNA: TGTGCCACCAGCACGCGTTCCTATAATTCACCCCTCCACTTT.

As for this clone: Other DNA sequences in this specimen translate into the identical CDR3. The rearrangement links TRBV5-1 to TRBJ2-2; D possibly corresponds to TRBD1 (6 bases). Per germline, CDR1 SGHRS and CDR2 YFSETQ. Trimming pared 0 bases from V and 5 bases from J, leaving 8 bases between. The CDR3 totals 14 residues. CDR3 residues: CASSLGRGTGELFF. In nucleotides, the CDR3 is TGCGCCAGCAGCTTGGGCAGGGGAACCGGGGAGCTGTTTTTT.

The chain carries TRBV28 and TRBJ1-1; D gene uncertain. Germline-derived CDR1 and CDR2 are MDHEN and SYDVKM. The CDR3 is 11 residues long. The CDR3 reads CMAVMNTEAFF. DNA for the CDR3: TGTATGGCAGTTATGAACACTGAAGCTTTCTTT.

The chain employs TRBV6-5 and TRBJ2-3, with a possible D match to TRBD2 (7 bases). Germline CDR1 and CDR2: MNHEY and SVGAGI. This CDR3 comprises 15 residues. V lost 6 bases to trimming and J lost 6 bases, with 19 bases between them. The CDR3: CASRKGERGADTQYF. The CDR3 coding sequence is TGTGCCAGCAGGAAGGGAGAACGGGGGGCGGATACGCAGTATTTT.

The chain recombines TRBV3-1 (or the pseudogene TRBV3-2) with TRBJ2-2; TRBD1 might be the D (6 bases). Trimming removed 5 bases at V and 2 bases at J, with 21 bases between. Germline V gives CDR1 LGHDT, CDR2 YNNKEL (reference sequence). The CDR3 covers 18 residues. CDR3 DNA sequence: TGTGCCAGCAGCGCGCGAAGATTATACAGGGAAAACACCGGGGAGCTGTTTTTT. Translation gives CASSARRLYRENTGELFF.

Details on this clone: At the DNA level, this CDR3 is encoded by other sequences in the same sample as well. The rearrangement links TRBV10-3 to TRBJ2-6; TRBD1 aligns across 8 bases. CDR1 and CDR2 from the germline V gene are ENHRY and SYGVKD. CDR3 length: 18 amino acids. V shed 10 bases, J shed 0 bases, and the junction held 14 bases outside the gene matches. CDR3 DNA: TGTGCCACCGACCCTCTAGGACAGGGCGACTCTGGGGCCAACGTCCTGACTTTC. Encoded protein: CATDPLGQGDSGANVLTF.

The chain recombines TRBV7-9 with TRBJ1-2; 10 bases agree with TRBD1. Germline loops: CDR1 SEHNR, CDR2 FQNEAQ (reference sequence). The CDR3 length is 17 residues. J gave up 3 bases and V 5 bases, and 12 bases lay outside the gene matches. The CDR3, as DNA: TGTGCCAGCAGCGCCCGGGACAGGGGTGAGGGGCACTATGGCTACACCTTC. The encoded protein is CASSARDRGEGHYGYTF.

The V call is TRBV2, the J call TRBJ1-1, with D uncertain. V dropped 1 base and J dropped 5 bases, with 14 bases sitting between them. Germline assignment: CDR1 SNHLY and CDR2 FYNNEI. The CDR3 loop spans 15 amino acids. CDR3 sequence reads: CASSEGVNFGTEAFF. DNA for the CDR3: TGTGCCAGCAGTGAAGGGGTAAACTTTGGGACTGAAGCTTTCTTT.

V and J are TRBV6-5 and TRBJ2-7; weak D call: TRBD2 (6 bases). Trimming removed 6 bases at V and 5 bases at J, with 14 bases between. The germline V gene encodes CDR1 MNHEY and CDR2 SVGAGI. The CDR3 loop spans 13 amino acids. CDR3 bases: TGTGCCAGCAGACAAAATCCGGGGGACGAGCAGTACTTC. Encoded protein: CASRQNPGDEQYF.

Worth noting for this clone: The DNA is omitted, as the CDR3 cannot be located on it reliably, and the CDR3 follows TCRdb's listing. The gene calls are TRBV10-2 and TRBJ2-7; the table names TRBD2, a call not compared with the DNA. Termini included, the CDR3 measures 12 amino acids. The germline CDR1 and CDR2 sequences are WSHSY and SAAADI. The CDR3 loop is CASSSSAYEQYF.

V gene TRBV7-3 combines with J gene TRBJ2-1, with D perhaps matching TRBD1 (5 bases). CDR3 length: 14 amino acids. Per germline, CDR1 SGHTA and CDR2 FQGTGA. Trimming removed 4 bases from V and 7 bases from J, with 14 bases in between. This CDR3 is CASSSNAGWNEQFF. CDR3 DNA: TGTGCCAGCAGCTCCAACGCAGGGTGGAATGAGCAGTTCTTC.

The chain joins TRBV30 to TRBJ2-5, with TRBD1 identical over 9 bases. The J call could be wrong; TRBJ2-7 is a better fit for the DNA end. There are 14 residues in the CDR3. In germline, CDR1 is GTSNPN, CDR2 SVGIG (reference sequence). The CDR3 bases are TGTGCCTGGCGGATGGACAGGGGAATTGGCGAGCAGTACTTC. It yields the protein CAWRMDRGIGEQYF.

This clone was detected once. The chain is built from TRBV23-1 and TRBJ1-2, with D hard to call. TRBV23-1 carries the ORF label, with uncertain function. V was cut by 0 bases and J by 6 bases, with 11 bases left in between. CDR3 length: 14 residues. The CDR3 here is CASSQSHNPHGYTF. The CDR3 region has the DNA TGCGCCAGCAGTCAATCTCACAACCCCCATGGCTACACCTTC.

The chain couples TRBV7-9 to TRBJ2-7, with 11 bases matching TRBD1. V shed 5 bases and J 3 bases; nucleotides not matched to a gene: 3. The CDR3 is 14 residues long. Germline CDR1 is SEHNR and CDR2 is FQNEAQ (reference sequence). The CDR3 sequence is CASSPGQGVYEQYF. The CDR3 DNA is TGTGCCAGCAGCCCGGGACAGGGGGTCTACGAGCAGTACTTC.

This clone came up once. V usage is TRBV14 and J usage is TRBJ1-1; 11 bases fit TRBD1. Germline trimming cut 7 bases from V and 3 bases from J; bases unmatched to any gene: 7. The CDR3 is made up of 15 amino acids. Germline V gene lookup returns CDR1 SGHDN and CDR2 FVKESK. CDR3 bases: TGTGCCAGCACCCCGGACAGGGGGCGAGACACTGAAGCTTTCTTT. It translates to CASTPDRGRDTEAFF. Filled out from reference TRBV14 and TRBJ1-1, the complete variable domain reads EAGVTQFPSHSVIEKGQTVTLRCDPISGHDNLYWYRRVMGKEIKFLLHFVKESKQDESGMPNNRFLAERTGGTYSTLKVQPAELEDSGVYFCASTPDRGRDTEAFFGQGTRLTVV.

The chain carries TRBV3-1 (or the pseudogene TRBV3-2) and TRBJ2-1, with D tentatively TRBD2 (6 bases). Germline V CDR1 and CDR2: LGHDT, YNNKEL (reference sequence). V was clipped by 0 bases and J by 2 bases, with 14 bases between them. CDR3 length equals 17 residues. The CDR3, as DNA: TGTGCCAGCAGCCAAGACGTTCGGGCGGGACCCTACAATGAGCAGTTCTTC. Its translation is CASSQDVRAGPYNEQFF.